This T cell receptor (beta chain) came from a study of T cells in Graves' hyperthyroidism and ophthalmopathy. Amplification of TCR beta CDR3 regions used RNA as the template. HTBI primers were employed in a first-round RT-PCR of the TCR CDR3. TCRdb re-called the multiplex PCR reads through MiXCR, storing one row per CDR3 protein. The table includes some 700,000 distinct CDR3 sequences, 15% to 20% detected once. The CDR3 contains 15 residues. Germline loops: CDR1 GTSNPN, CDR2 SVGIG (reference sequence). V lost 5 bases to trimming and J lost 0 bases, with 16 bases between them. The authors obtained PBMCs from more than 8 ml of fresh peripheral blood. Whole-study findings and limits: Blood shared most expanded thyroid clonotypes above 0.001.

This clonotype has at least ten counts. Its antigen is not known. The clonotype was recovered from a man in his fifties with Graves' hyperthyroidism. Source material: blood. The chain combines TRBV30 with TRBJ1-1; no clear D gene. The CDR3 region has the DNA TGTGCCTGGGGGGATCCTTATCGCGTGAACACTGAAGCTTTCTTT. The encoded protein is CAWGDPYRVNTEAFF.